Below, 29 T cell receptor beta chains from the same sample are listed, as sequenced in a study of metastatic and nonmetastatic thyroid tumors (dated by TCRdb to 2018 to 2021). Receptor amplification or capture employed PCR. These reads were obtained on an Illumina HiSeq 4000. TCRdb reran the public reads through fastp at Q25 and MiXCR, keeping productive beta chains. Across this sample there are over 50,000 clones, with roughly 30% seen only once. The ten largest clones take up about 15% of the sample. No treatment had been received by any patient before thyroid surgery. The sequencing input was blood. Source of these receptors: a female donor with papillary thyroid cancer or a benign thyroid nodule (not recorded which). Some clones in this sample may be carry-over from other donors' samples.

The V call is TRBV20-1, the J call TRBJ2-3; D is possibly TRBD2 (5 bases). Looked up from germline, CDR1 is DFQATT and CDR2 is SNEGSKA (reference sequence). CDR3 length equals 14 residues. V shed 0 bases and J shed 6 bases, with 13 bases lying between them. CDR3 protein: CSARDRGGGDTQYF. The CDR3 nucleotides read TGCAGTGCTAGAGATCGGGGTGGCGGTGATACGCAGTATTTT.

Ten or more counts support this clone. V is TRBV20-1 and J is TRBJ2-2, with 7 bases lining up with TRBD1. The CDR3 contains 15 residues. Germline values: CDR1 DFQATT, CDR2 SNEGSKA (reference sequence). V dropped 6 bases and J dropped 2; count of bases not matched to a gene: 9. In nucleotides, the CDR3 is TGCAGTGCCCCCCGACAGGGTTCAAACACCGGGGAGCTGTTTTTT. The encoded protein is CSAPRQGSNTGELFF.

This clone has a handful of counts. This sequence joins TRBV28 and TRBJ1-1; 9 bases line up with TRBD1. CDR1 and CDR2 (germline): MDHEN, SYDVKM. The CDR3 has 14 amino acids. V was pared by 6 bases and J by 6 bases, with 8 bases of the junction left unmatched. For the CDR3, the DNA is TGTGCCAGCAGCAACAGGGGGCTAGATCCTGAAGCTTTCTTT. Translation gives CASSNRGLDPEAFF.

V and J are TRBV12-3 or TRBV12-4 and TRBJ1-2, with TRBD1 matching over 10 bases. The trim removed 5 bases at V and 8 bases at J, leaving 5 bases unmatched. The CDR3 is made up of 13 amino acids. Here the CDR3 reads CASSRGTGVGYTF. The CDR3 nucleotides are TGTGCCAGCAGTCGCGGGACAGGGGTAGGCTACACCTTC.

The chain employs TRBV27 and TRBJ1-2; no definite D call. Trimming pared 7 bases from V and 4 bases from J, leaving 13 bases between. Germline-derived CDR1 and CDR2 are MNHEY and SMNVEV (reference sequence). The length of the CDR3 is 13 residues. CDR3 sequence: CASTSLGSYGYTF. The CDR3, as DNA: TGTGCCAGCACTTCGTTGGGGTCCTATGGCTACACCTTC.

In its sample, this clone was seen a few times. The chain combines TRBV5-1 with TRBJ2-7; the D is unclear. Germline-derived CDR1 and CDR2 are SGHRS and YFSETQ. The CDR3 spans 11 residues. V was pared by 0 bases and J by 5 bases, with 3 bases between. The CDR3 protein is CASSLEDEQYF. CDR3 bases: TGCGCCAGCAGCTTGGAGGACGAGCAGTACTTC.

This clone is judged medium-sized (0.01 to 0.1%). CDR3: CASSLLVITGELFF. The DNA for the CDR3 is TGTGCCAGCAGTCTACTAGTAATCACCGGGGAGCTGTTTTTT. The chain has TRBV28 and TRBJ2-2; tentative D call: TRBD2 (5 bases). The CDR3 has 14 amino acids. Germline values: CDR1 MDHEN, CDR2 SYDVKM. Trimming cost V 5 bases and J 4 bases, with 11 bases left between them.

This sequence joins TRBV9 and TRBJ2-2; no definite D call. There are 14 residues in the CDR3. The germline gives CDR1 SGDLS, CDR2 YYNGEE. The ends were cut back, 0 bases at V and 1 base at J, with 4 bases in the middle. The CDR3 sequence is CASSVVGNTGELFF. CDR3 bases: TGTGCCAGCAGCGTAGTTGGGAACACCGGGGAGCTGTTTTTT.

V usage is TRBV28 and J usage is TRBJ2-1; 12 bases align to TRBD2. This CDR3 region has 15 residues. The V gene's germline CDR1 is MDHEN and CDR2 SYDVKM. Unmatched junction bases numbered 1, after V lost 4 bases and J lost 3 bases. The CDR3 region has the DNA TGTGCCAGCAGTTGGGGACTAGCGGGCTACAATGAGCAGTTCTTC. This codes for CASSWGLAGYNEQFF.

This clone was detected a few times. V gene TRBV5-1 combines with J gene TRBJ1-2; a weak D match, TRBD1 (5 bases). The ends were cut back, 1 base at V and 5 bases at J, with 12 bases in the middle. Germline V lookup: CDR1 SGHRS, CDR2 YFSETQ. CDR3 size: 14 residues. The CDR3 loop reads CASSLPGTVYGYTF. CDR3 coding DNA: TGCGCCAGCAGCTTGCCAGGGACGGTGTATGGCTACACCTTC.

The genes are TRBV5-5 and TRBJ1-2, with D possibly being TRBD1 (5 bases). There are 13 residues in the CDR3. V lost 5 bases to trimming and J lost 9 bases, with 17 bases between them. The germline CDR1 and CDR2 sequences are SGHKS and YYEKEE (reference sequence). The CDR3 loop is CASSSDLGASYTF. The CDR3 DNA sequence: TGTGCCAGCAGTTCGGACCTAGGGGCAAGCTACACCTTC.

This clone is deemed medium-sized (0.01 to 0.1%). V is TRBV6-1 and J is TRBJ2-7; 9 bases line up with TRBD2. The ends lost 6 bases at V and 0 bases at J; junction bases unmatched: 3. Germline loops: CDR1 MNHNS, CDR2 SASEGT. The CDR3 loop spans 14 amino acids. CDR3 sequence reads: CASRGLAGSYEQYF. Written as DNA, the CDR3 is TGTGCCAGCAGGGGACTAGCCGGCTCCTACGAGCAGTACTTC.

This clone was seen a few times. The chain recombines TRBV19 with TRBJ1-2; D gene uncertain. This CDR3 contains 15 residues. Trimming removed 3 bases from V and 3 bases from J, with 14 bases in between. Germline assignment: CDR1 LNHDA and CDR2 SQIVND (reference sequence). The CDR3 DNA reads TGTGCCAGTAGTATCCCCTTCGCGGAGTACTATGGCTACACCTTC. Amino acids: CASSIPFAEYYGYTF.

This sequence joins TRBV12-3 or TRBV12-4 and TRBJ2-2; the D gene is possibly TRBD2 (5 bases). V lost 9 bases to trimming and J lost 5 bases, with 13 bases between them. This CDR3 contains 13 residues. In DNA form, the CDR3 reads TGTGCCAGTAGCGTGATTTGGACCGGGGAGCTGTTTTTT. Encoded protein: CASSVIWTGELFF.

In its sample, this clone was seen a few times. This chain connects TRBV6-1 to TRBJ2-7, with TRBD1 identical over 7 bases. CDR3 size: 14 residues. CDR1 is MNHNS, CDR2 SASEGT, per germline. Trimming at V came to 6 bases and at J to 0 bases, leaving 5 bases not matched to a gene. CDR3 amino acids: CASRPGTDSYEQYF. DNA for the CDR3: TGTGCCAGCAGACCCGGGACAGACTCCTACGAGCAGTACTTC.

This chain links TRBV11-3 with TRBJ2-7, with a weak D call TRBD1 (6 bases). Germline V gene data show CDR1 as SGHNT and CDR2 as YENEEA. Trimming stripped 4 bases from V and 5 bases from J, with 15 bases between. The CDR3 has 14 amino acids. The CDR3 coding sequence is TGTGCCAGCAGCTCGGCCACAGGGTCTAACGAGCAGTACTTC. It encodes CASSSATGSNEQYF.

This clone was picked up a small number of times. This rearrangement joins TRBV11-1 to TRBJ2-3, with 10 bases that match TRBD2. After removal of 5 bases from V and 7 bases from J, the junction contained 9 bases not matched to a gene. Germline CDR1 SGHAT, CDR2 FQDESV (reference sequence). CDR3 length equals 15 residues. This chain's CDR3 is CASSTSAGGPNTQYF. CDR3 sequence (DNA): TGTGCCAGCAGCACCTCAGCGGGGGGGCCAAATACGCAGTATTTT.

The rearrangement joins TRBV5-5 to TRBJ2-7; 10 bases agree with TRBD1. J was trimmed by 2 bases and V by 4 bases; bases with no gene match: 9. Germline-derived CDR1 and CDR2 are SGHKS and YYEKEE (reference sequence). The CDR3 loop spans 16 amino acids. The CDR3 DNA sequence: TGTGCCAGCAGCATGACAGGGGGCCGTATTCCCTACGAGCAGTACTTC. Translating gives CASSMTGGRIPYEQYF.

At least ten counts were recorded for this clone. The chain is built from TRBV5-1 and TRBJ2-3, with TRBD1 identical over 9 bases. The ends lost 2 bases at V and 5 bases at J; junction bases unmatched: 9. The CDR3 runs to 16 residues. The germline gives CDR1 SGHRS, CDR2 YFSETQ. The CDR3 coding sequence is TGCGCCAGCAGCTTAAACCGGGACAGGGATGAAGATACGCAGTATTTT. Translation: CASSLNRDRDEDTQYF.

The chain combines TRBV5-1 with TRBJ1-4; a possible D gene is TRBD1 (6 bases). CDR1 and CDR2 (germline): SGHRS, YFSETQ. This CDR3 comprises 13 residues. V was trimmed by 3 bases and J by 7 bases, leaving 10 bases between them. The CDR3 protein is CASSWGPGEKLFF. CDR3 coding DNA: TGCGCCAGCAGCTGGGGGCCTGGTGAAAAACTGTTTTTT.

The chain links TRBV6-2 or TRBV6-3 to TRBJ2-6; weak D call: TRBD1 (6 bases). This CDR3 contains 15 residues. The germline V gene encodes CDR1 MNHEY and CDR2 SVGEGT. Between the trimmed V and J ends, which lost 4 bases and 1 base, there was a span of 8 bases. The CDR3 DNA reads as TGTGCCAGCAGTTTACAGGGATCTGGGGCCAACGTCCTGACTTTC. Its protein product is CASSLQGSGANVLTF.

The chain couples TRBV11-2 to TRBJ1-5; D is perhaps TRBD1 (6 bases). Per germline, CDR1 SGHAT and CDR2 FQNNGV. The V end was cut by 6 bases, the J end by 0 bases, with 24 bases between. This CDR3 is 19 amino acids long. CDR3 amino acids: CASSPERRGVWRSNQPQHF. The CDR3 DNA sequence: TGTGCCAGCAGTCCGGAGAGAAGGGGGGTATGGCGTAGCAATCAGCCCCAGCATTTT.

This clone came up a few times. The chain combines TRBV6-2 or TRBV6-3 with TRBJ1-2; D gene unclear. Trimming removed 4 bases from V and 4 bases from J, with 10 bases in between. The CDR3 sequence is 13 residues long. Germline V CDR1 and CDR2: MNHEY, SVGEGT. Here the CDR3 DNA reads TGTGCCAGCAGTTTAAAGTACATCTATGGCTACACCTTC. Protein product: CASSLKYIYGYTF.

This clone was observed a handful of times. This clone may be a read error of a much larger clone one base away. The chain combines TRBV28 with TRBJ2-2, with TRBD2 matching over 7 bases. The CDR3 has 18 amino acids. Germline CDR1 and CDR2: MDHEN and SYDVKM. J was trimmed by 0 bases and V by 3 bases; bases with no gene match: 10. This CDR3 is CASSLIPAGLSNTGELFF. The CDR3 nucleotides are TGTGCCAGCAGTTTGATACCAGCGGGGCTCTCGAACACCGGGGAGCTGTTTTTT.

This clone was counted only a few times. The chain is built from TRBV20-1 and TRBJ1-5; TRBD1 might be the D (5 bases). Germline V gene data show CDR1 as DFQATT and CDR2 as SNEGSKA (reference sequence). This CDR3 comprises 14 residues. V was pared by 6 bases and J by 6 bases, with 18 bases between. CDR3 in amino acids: CSALQGEGRQPQHF. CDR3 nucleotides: TGCAGTGCGCTCCAGGGAGAGGGCCGTCAGCCCCAGCATTTT.

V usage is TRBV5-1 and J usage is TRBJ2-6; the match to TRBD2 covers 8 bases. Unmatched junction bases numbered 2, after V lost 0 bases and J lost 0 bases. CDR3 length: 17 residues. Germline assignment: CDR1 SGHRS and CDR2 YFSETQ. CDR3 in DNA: TGCGCCAGCAGCTTGGACGGGGGGGCCTCTGGGGCCAACGTCCTGACTTTC. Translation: CASSLDGGASGANVLTF. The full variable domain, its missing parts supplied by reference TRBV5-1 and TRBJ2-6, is KAGVTQTPRYLIKTRGQQVTLSCSPISGHRSVSWYQQTPGQGLQFLFEYFSETQRNKGNFPGRFSGRQFSNSRSEMNVSTLELGDSALYLCASSLDGGASGANVLTFGAGSRLTVL.

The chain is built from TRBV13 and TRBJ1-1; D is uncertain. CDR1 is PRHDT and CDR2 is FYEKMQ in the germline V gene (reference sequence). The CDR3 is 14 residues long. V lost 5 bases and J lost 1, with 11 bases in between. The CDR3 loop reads CASSLGRRNTEAFF. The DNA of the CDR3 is TGTGCCAGCAGCCTCGGGAGACGGAACACTGAAGCTTTCTTT.

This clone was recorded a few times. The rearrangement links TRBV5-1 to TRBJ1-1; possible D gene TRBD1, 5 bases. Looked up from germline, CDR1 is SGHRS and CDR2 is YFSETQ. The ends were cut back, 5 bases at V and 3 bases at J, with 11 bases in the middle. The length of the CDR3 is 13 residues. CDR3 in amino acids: CASRRTPDTEAFF. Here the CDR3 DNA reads TGCGCCAGCAGGAGGACACCCGACACTGAAGCTTTCTTT.

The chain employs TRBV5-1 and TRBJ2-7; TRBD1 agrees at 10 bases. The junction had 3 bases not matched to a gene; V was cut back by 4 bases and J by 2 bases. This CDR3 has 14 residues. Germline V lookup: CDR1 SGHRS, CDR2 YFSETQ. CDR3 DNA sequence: TGCGCCAGCAGCGCCGGACAGGGGGCCTACGAGCAGTACTTC. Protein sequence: CASSAGQGAYEQYF.